Each of the 29 T cell receptor beta chains below was sequenced from the same sample in a study of tissue T cells after allogeneic stem cell transplantation. Clones were read by immunoSEQ multiplex PCR, and TCRdb kept only the in-frame ones, dropping some. The table records about 3,500 clones, approximately 49% of them present only once. Noted time point: mouse harvest day 14 after allogeneic transplant. Each mouse received 10^7 T-cell-depleted marrow cells plus 10^6 splenic CD5+ T cells by tail vein. The sequenced sample was gut tissue. The receptors derive from a female BALB/c mouse given C57BL/6 T cells with graft-versus-host disease after an allogeneic hematopoietic cell transplant.

As regards this clone: Gene names denote mouse genes. Partial CDR3 DNA: TGCTCCAGCAGTCAAACAGGGGGCGCCAACGAAAGATTATTT. The encoded protein is CSSSQTGGANERLF. The full CDR3 is CSSSQTGGANERLFF. The chain employs TRBV23 and TRBJ1-4; the table calls TRBD1, which could not be checked here. Read data end 1 residue before the CDR3 end; the end is taken from the germline J gene. CDR1 and CDR2 (germline): KGHTA, FQNQQP. This CDR3 is built from 15 residues.

In this sample, this clone turned up a few times. The genes and germline here are from mouse. The sequenced fragment ends 1 residue before the CDR3 boundary, so the rest is inferred from the germline J gene. The V call is TRBV23, the J call TRBJ2-1; TRBD1 is the table's D call, not checked against the DNA. CDR3 size: 14 residues. The germline V gene has CDR1 KGHTA and CDR2 FQNQQP. CDR3 bases read: TGCTCCAGCAGTATCCGGGACAGGGGAGCTGAGCAGTTC. Translation: CSSSIRDRGAEQF. The full CDR3 protein is CSSSIRDRGAEQFF.

With regard to this clone: Germline and genes: mouse. The sequence runs out 1 residue before the end of the CDR3; the remainder is reconstructed from the germline J gene. The chain joins TRBV5 to TRBJ2-1; 12 positions agree with TRBD2. V lost 3 bases, J lost 3 bases, and 0 bases stayed unmatched. This CDR3 region has 15 residues. Per the germline V gene, CDR1 is LGHNA and CDR2 is YNLKQL (reference sequence). The chain's CDR3 is CASSQDWGGYAEQFF. The part of the CDR3 DNA that was read is TGTGCCAGCAGCCAGGACTGGGGGGGCTATGCTGAGCAGTTC.

As for this clone: Mouse germline and gene names are used. The CDR3 goes on 1 residue after the read ends, and that part is filled in from the germline J gene. The rearrangement links TRBV26 to TRBJ1-6; 8 bases align to TRBD1. TRBJ1-6 is an ORF; its function is uncertain. Germline CDR1 reads KGHPV; CDR2 reads FQNQEV (reference sequence). Trimming at V came to 2 bases and at J to 3 bases, leaving 0 bases not matched to a gene. The CDR3 runs to 15 residues. The CDR3 reads CASSLGTGYNSPLYF. The CDR3 DNA, read in part, is TGTGCCAGCAGTCTGGGGACAGGCTATAATTCGCCCCTCTAC.

This clone is categorized as medium-sized. Gene names denote mouse genes. Sequencing ends 1 residue short of the CDR3 end; the germline J gene provides the rest. The chain joins TRBV12-2 to TRBJ1-5, with 7 bases matching TRBD1. The length of the CDR3 is 13 residues. CDR1 is SGHLS and CDR2 is HYDKME in the germline V gene. Trimming took 4 bases from V and 4 from J; bases not matched to a gene: 3. The part of the CDR3 DNA that was read is TGTGCCAGCTCCCTGGGACAGAACCAGGCTCCGCTT. The encoded protein is CASSLGQNQAPL. The whole CDR3 sequence is CASSLGQNQAPLF.

This clone has more than one count but fewer than ten. Mouse germline and gene names are used. The read falls 1 residue short of the CDR3 end, and the missing part is taken from the germline J gene. This chain uses TRBV23 with TRBJ1-4; the table's D call, TRBD1, was not checked against the DNA. There are 14 residues in the CDR3. CDR1 and CDR2 from the germline V gene are KGHTA and FQNQQP. The CDR3 sequence: CSSSQQGGNERLFF. The covered CDR3 bases are TGCTCCAGCAGTCAACAGGGGGGCAACGAAAGATTATTT.

As concerns this clone: Mouse germline and gene names are used. Read coverage stops 1 residue before the CDR3 terminus; the germline J gene supplies the remainder. V and J are TRBV26 and TRBJ2-1; 13 nucleotides align to TRBD2. Germline trimming cut 6 bases from V and 5 bases from J; bases unmatched to any gene: 1. The CDR3 has 14 residues. Germline assignment: CDR1 KGHPV and CDR2 FQNQEV (reference sequence). The CDR3 spells CASRDWGGDAEQFF. The sequenced CDR3 bases are TGTGCCAGCAGGGACTGGGGGGGCGATGCTGAGCAGTTC. Drawing the rest from reference TRBV26 and TRBJ2-1, the complete variable domain is NSKVIQTPRYLVKGQGQKAKMRCIPEKGHPVVFWYQQNKNNEFKFLINFQNQEVLQQIDMTEKRFSAECPSNSPCSLEIQSSEAGDSALYLCASRDWGGDAEQFFGPGTRLTVL.

Of note for this clone: Germline and genes here are mouse. The read is 1 residue too short to cover the CDR3 end, so that end is filled in from the germline J gene. V and J are TRBV26 and TRBJ1-4; D is unclear. V was trimmed by 2 bases and J by 4 bases, leaving 5 bases between them. Germline V gene data show CDR1 as KGHPV and CDR2 as FQNQEV (reference sequence). The CDR3 is 13 amino acids. The CDR3: CASSLPDNERLFF. Incomplete CDR3 DNA: TGTGCCAGCAGTCTGCCAGACAACGAAAGATTATTT.

Concerning this clone: The listed genes are named as in mouse. The read finishes 1 residue shy of the CDR3 end, and the germline J gene is used to complete it. The rearrangement joins TRBV26 to TRBJ1-1; D remains unclear. The V gene lost 2 bases and the J gene lost 0 bases, with 7 bases spanning the gap. Germline V gene sequence: CDR1 KGHPV, CDR2 FQNQEV (reference sequence). This CDR3 is 14 amino acids long. Partial CDR3 DNA: TGTGCCAGCAGTCTGCACAATCCAAACACAGAAGTCTTC. Translated, it gives CASSLHNPNTEVF. The whole CDR3 region reads CASSLHNPNTEVFF.

This clone was seen just once. The genes are named according to mouse. The observed sequence ends 1 residue before the CDR3 terminus, with the missing tail filled in from the germline J gene. V is TRBV26 and J is TRBJ2-3; D perhaps matches TRBD1 (6 bases). Germline V gene lookup returns CDR1 KGHPV and CDR2 FQNQEV (reference sequence). The V gene lost 4 bases and the J gene lost 3 bases, with 8 bases spanning the gap. This CDR3 contains 13 residues. The sequenced CDR3 bases are TGTGCCAGCAGTCCAGGGGAGGCAGAAACGCTGTAT. Its translation: CASSPGEAETLY. The full CDR3 protein reads CASSPGEAETLYF.

In the case of this clone: All gene names here are mouse names. The observed sequence ends 1 residue before the CDR3 terminus, with the missing tail filled in from the germline J gene. The genes are TRBV12-2 and TRBJ2-4; 7 bases fit TRBD2. This CDR3 contains 15 residues. The germline V gene has CDR1 SGHLS and CDR2 HYDKME. With 0 bases clipped from V and 0 bases from J, the junction kept 2 bases outside the gene matches. The DNA read from the CDR3 is TGTGCCAGCTCTCTCGTACTGGGGAGTCAAAACACCTTGTAC. Its translation: CASSLVLGSQNTLY. The CDR3 in its entirety is CASSLVLGSQNTLYF.

Note on this clone: Here the gene names and germline are mouse. From the germline J gene comes the end of the CDR3, since the read stops 1 residue before it. This rearrangement joins TRBV20 to TRBJ1-1; the D gene is possibly TRBD1 (6 bases). V lost 5 bases, J lost 7 bases, and 8 bases lay in between. CDR1 is GFQATS and CDR2 is STVNSAI in the germline V gene. The CDR3 has 10 residues. The part of the CDR3 DNA that was read is TGTGGTGCTCTACAGGGAGAAGTCTTC. Its protein is CGALQGEVF. The full CDR3 protein reads CGALQGEVFF.

Details on this clone: Gene names refer to mouse genes. The read terminates 1 residue ahead of where the CDR3 ends, so the germline J gene completes it. The rearrangement uses TRBV13-2 and TRBJ2-5, with D perhaps matching TRBD1 (5 bases). This CDR3 spans 14 amino acids. CDR1 and CDR2 from the germline V gene are NNHNN and SYGAGS (reference sequence). Between the trimmed V and J ends, which lost 1 base and 6 bases, there was a span of 12 bases. The CDR3 loop is CASGDRGKGDTQYF. CDR3 bases read: TGTGCCAGCGGTGATAGGGGAAAGGGGGACACCCAGTAC.

Concerning this clone: Mouse germline and gene names are used. The sequenced fragment ends 1 residue before the CDR3 boundary, so the rest is inferred from the germline J gene. The chain joins TRBV12-2 to TRBJ1-4; 7 bases align to TRBD1. From germline, CDR1 is SGHLS and CDR2 HYDKME. The junction had 2 bases not matched to a gene; V was cut back by 4 bases and J by 1 base. The CDR3 runs to 14 residues. This chain's CDR3 is CASSRDSSNERLFF. The DNA read from the CDR3 is TGTGCCAGCTCACGGGACAGTTCCAACGAAAGATTATTT. Filled out from reference TRBV12-2 and TRBJ1-4, the complete variable domain reads NSGVVQSPRYIIKGKGERSILKCIPISGHLSVAWYQQTQGQELKFFIQHYDKMERDKGNLPSRFSVQQFDDYHSEMNMSALELEDSAVYFCASSRDSSNERLFFGHGTKLSVL.

This clone showed up just once. Gene and germline names: mouse. The missing CDR3 end, 1 residue past where the read stops, is filled in from the germline J gene. The chain recombines TRBV26 with TRBJ2-3; D possibly corresponds to TRBD1 (5 bases). This CDR3 is built from 16 residues. Germline V gene data show CDR1 as KGHPV and CDR2 as FQNQEV (reference sequence). Trimming took 0 bases from V and 0 from J, leaving 10 bases between them. CDR3 sequence: CASSLSRTTSAETLYF. The DNA read from the CDR3 is TGTGCCAGCAGTCTGTCGCGGACAACTAGTGCAGAAACGCTGTAT.

As to this clone: Mouse germline and gene names are used. CDR3 DNA (partial): TGTGCCAGCAGTCCCATTAGTGCAGAAACGCTGTAT. It yields the protein CASSPISAETLY. The complete CDR3 sequence is CASSPISAETLYF. The gene calls are TRBV26 and TRBJ2-3; the D is unclear. The read ends 1 residue early relative to the CDR3; the germline J gene fills the gap. The CDR3 is made up of 13 amino acids. V lost 4 bases and J lost 0, with 5 bases in between. Germline V gene sequence: CDR1 KGHPV, CDR2 FQNQEV (reference sequence).

Note on this clone: Genes and germline are mouse. The CDR3 extends 1 residue past the end of the read, so its final part is completed from the germline J gene. The chain links TRBV5 to TRBJ2-2, with TRBD1 matching over 10 bases. V trimming: 2 bases; J trimming: 0 bases; junction bases outside the gene matches: 3. Germline V gives CDR1 LGHNA, CDR2 YNLKQL (reference sequence). There are 17 residues in the CDR3. The sequenced CDR3 bases are TGTGCCAGCAGCCAACTCGGGACAGGGGCAAACACCGGGCAGCTCTAC. Protein sequence: CASSQLGTGANTGQLY. From start to end, the CDR3 is CASSQLGTGANTGQLYF.

On this clone itself: Here the gene names and germline are mouse. The CDR3 extends 1 residue past the end of the read, so its final part is completed from the germline J gene. V and J are TRBV23 and TRBJ1-1. This CDR3 region has 13 residues. Germline V CDR1 and CDR2: KGHTA, FQNQQP. CDR3 residues: CSSSQGGNTEVFF. The covered CDR3 bases are TGCTCCAGCAGTCAAGGGGGGAACACAGAAGTCTTC.

Concerning this clone itself: Gene names and germline match the mouse. The read ends 1 residue before the CDR3 terminus; that terminus is restored from the germline J gene. The J gene is TRBJ2-3, the V gene TRBV13-2; 7 bases line up with TRBD1. The CDR3 contains 12 residues. The V gene end was trimmed by 6 bases and the J gene end by 4 bases; junction bases not matched to a gene: 2. Per the germline V gene, CDR1 is NNHNN and CDR2 is SYGAGS (reference sequence). The sequenced CDR3 bases are TGTGCCAGCGCACAGGGGTCAGAAACGCTGTAT. Translation: CASAQGSETLY. The CDR3, in full, reads CASAQGSETLYF.

On this clone: The genes are named according to mouse. The read terminates 1 residue ahead of where the CDR3 ends, so the germline J gene completes it. The V call is TRBV26, the J call TRBJ1-3; D is uncertain. In germline, CDR1 is KGHPV, CDR2 FQNQEV (reference sequence). This CDR3 contains 14 residues. V dropped 3 bases and J dropped 2 bases, with 8 bases sitting between them. The CDR3 loop reads CASSLSGAGNTLYF. CDR3 bases read: TGTGCCAGCAGTCTATCCGGGGCTGGAAATACGCTCTAT.

Worth noting for this clone: The germline and genes are mouse ones. Read data end 1 residue before the CDR3 end; the end is taken from the germline J gene. The chain recombines TRBV15 with TRBJ1-3; no clear D gene. The ends were cut back, 2 bases at V and 1 base at J, with 6 bases in the middle. CDR3 length: 14 amino acids. Germline values: CDR1 SGHND, CDR2 FRSKSL. The CDR3 spells CASSLWQSGNTLYF. The sequenced CDR3 bases are TGTGCCAGCAGTTTATGGCAGTCTGGAAATACGCTCTAT.

On this clone itself: The genes are named according to mouse. The DNA ends 1 residue before the CDR3 does, and the rest of the CDR3 is filled in from the germline J gene. V is TRBV23 and J is TRBJ2-7. Germline CDR1 reads KGHTA; CDR2 reads FQNQQP. There are 14 residues in the CDR3. CDR3 in amino acids: CSSSQSGSSYEQYF. Incomplete CDR3 DNA: TGCTCCAGCAGTCAATCGGGGAGCTCCTATGAACAGTAC.

As to this clone: Gene names and germline match the mouse. The read ends 1 residue before the CDR3 terminus; that terminus is restored from the germline J gene. The chain joins TRBV26 to TRBJ2-5; TRBD2 matches at 10 bases. V shed 7 bases, J shed 2 bases, and the junction held 6 bases outside the gene matches. The germline CDR1 and CDR2 sequences are KGHPV and FQNQEV (reference sequence). This CDR3 comprises 15 residues. CDR3 bases read: TGTGCCAGCACCCCACTGGGGGGGGGCCAAGACACCCAGTAC. Encoded protein: CASTPLGGGQDTQY. The full-length CDR3 reads as CASTPLGGGQDTQYF.

This clone was found a few times. Mouse gene names and germline throughout. The read stops 1 residue short of the end of the CDR3; the missing end is completed from the germline J gene. The rearrangement joins TRBV14 to TRBJ2-7; 12 bases are a match to TRBD1. CDR1 is SGHDT, CDR2 FRDEAV, per germline. This CDR3 has 13 amino acids. The V and J ends lost 7 bases and 5 bases, in that order; junction bases with no gene match: 4. The sequenced CDR3 bases are TGTGCCAGCGTTGGGACAGGGGGCGATGAACAGTAC. This codes for CASVGTGGDEQY. The full CDR3 is CASVGTGGDEQYF.

Turning to this clone: Any gene name here is a mouse gene name. The observed sequence ends 1 residue before the CDR3 terminus, with the missing tail filled in from the germline J gene. This rearrangement joins TRBV1 to TRBJ2-2; D not resolved. The germline CDR1 and CDR2 sequences are NSQYPW and LRSPGD (reference sequence). The length of the CDR3 is 15 residues. The ends were cut back, 1 base at V and 0 bases at J, with 6 bases in the middle. The CDR3 spells CTCSAGTANTGQLYF. CDR3 DNA, as far as it was read: TGCACCTGCAGTGCAGGCACCGCAAACACCGGGCAGCTCTAC.

With respect to this clone: Gene and germline names: mouse. Read data end 1 residue before the CDR3 end; the end is taken from the germline J gene. The gene calls are TRBV13-3 and TRBJ2-7; 8 bases fit TRBD2. There are 14 residues in the CDR3. Germline loops: CDR1 NNHDY, CDR2 SYVADS. Trimming at V came to 5 bases and at J to 4 bases, leaving 8 bases not matched to a gene. The sequenced CDR3 bases are TGTGCCAGCAGACAACTGGGGGTCCAATATGAACAGTAC. It is translated as CASRQLGVQYEQY. The entire CDR3 is CASRQLGVQYEQYF.

As concerns this clone: Gene names denote mouse genes. The CDR3 end falls 1 residue outside the read, so it is completed with the germline J gene. The V call is TRBV15, the J call TRBJ2-3, with D perhaps matching TRBD1 or TRBD2 (5 bases each). The CDR3 is 11 amino acids. CDR1 and CDR2 (germline): SGHND, FRSKSL. V dropped 6 bases and J dropped 6 bases, with 7 bases sitting between them. CDR3 loop: CASRGEETLYF. The sequenced part of the CDR3 DNA is TGTGCCAGCAGGGGGGAGGAAACGCTGTAT.

This clone was observed a handful of times. These gene names are mouse names. The CDR3 goes on 1 residue after the read ends, and that part is filled in from the germline J gene. The chain links TRBV26 to TRBJ1-6; a possible D gene is TRBD1 (5 bases). TRBJ1-6 is placed among ORFs of uncertain function. Germline assignment: CDR1 KGHPV and CDR2 FQNQEV (reference sequence). The ends were cut back, 4 bases at V and 4 bases at J, with 8 bases in the middle. This CDR3 spans 14 amino acids. CDR3 in amino acids: CASSRTGYNSPLYF. The part of the CDR3 DNA that was read is TGTGCCAGCAGTCGAACAGGTTATAATTCGCCCCTCTAC.

Comment on this clone: The genes are named according to mouse. The sequenced part of the CDR3 DNA is TGCACCTGCAGTGCAGGCTGGGGGGGCGCTGAAACGCTGTAT. Translating it yields CTCSAGWGGAETLY. The full CDR3 is CTCSAGWGGAETLYF. The genes are TRBV1 and TRBJ2-3; 10 nucleotides align to TRBD2. The CDR3 end falls 1 residue outside the read, so it is completed with the germline J gene. The CDR3 sequence is 15 residues long. J was trimmed by 6 bases and V by 1 base; bases with no gene match: 4. Germline values: CDR1 NSQYPW, CDR2 LRSPGD (reference sequence).